Here is one TCR beta chain with its context. Its target is unknown. Whole blood supplied total RNA, and T cells were not sorted. This sample is part of a study of monozygotic twins with inflammatory bowel disease. Study-level results: Clonotypes shared with others were fewer in IBD patients than in healthy twins, especially with disease activity. IBD patients displayed reduced TCRbeta diversity (inverse Simpson) when set against healthy co-twins.

UMIs were attached via template switching, each with a 6-nucleotide sample barcode. No DNA is given; TCRdb re-called the 5' RACE reads and lists each CDR3 protein once. The sample spans 400,000 to 500,000 distinct CDR3 sequences; the ten largest clones claim 2% to 2.5%. The CDR3 is made up of 16 amino acids. Germline V gene sequence: CDR1 SGHNT, CDR2 YYREEE (reference sequence). The chain has TRBV5-4 and TRBJ2-7; TCRdb's assignment of TRBD1 cannot be checked, as there is no DNA. The specimen sequenced was blood. This TCR came from a human donor with ulcerative colitis or Crohn's disease, or a healthy co-twin of an affected twin (not recorded which). This chain's CDR3 is CASSLAGGDSSYEQYF.